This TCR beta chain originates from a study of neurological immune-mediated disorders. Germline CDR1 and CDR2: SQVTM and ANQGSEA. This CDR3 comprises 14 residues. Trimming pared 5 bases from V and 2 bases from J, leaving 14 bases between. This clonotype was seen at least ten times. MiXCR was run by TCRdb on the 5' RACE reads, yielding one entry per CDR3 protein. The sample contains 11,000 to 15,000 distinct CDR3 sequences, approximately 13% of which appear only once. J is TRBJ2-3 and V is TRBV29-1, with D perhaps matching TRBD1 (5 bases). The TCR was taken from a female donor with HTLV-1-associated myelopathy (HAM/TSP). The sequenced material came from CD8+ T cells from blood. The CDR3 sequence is CSVQGRWDTDTQYF. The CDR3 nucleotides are TGCAGCGTTCAGGGCAGGTGGGACACAGATACGCAGTATTTT.